This T cell receptor (beta chain) is drawn from a study of pediatric ulcerative colitis. Samples were sequenced at Survey level, maximum 500,000 reads. Assay used: immunoSEQ multiplex PCR; TCRdb lists only in-frame clones, some missing. The sample carries about 40,000 clones, roughly four fifths recorded once. One to two pinch biopsies were taken from the rectum during colonoscopy. A remark on this clone: Its antigen is unknown.

General study findings and limits: All ulcerative colitis patients, but no controls, carried two rectal clonotypes. Total lymphocyte DNA, not sorted subsets, was the template. Substantially fewer templates came from a couple of patients' blood samples.

Germline lookup yields CDR1 MDHEN and CDR2 SYDVKM. This CDR3 spans 14 amino acids. V was trimmed by 6 bases and J by 4 bases, leaving 13 bases between them. The source of this sequence is a boy between 5 and 17 years old with severe ulcerative colitis. The chain joins TRBV28 to TRBJ2-1; D is unresolved. Specimen: gut tissue. For the CDR3, the DNA is TGTGCCAGCAGCGAAATTGGGGTGTACAATGAGCAGTTCTTC. It specifies CASSEIGVYNEQFF.